The 17 T cell receptor beta chains below all came from one sample that was sequenced in a study of T cell responses to AZD1222 COVID-19 vaccine. Using immunoSEQ multiplex PCR, the repertoire was profiled, and TCRdb retains in-frame clones only, with some absent. Of about 150,000 clones listed, roughly 91% are singletons. This material consisted of peripheral blood, taken on day 0 of AZD1222 vaccination. The receptors come from an adult in good health.

This clone appeared a single time. The V gene is TRBV18, the J gene TRBJ2-7; 7 bases are shared with TRBD1. There are 14 residues in the CDR3. Germline lookup yields CDR1 KGHSH and CDR2 LQKENI. V gave up 0 bases and J gave up 3 bases; unmatched junction bases: 2. The CDR3 sequence: CASSPPGQIYEQYF. DNA of the CDR3: TGTGCCAGCTCACCACCGGGACAGATCTACGAGCAGTACTTC.

The CDR3 nucleotides are TGTGCCAGCAGCTTAATTTTGTTGAAGGGGCGGAAAGTCGGGGAGCTGTTTTTT. Protein: CASSLILLKGRKVGELFF. The V call is TRBV7-9, the J call TRBJ2-2, with D possibly TRBD1 on 5 matching bases. This CDR3 spans 18 amino acids. V gave up 2 bases and J gave up 7 bases, with 23 bases separating them. The germline CDR1 and CDR2 sequences are SEHNR and FQNEAQ (reference sequence).

This clone was found a few times. The chain employs TRBV11-2 and TRBJ2-1; TRBD2 aligns across 14 bases. This CDR3 is 14 amino acids long. Germline CDR1 is SGHAT and CDR2 is FQNNGV. The J segment lost 11 bases and the V segment lost 4 bases, leaving 4 bases of the junction unmatched. CDR3 sequence reads: CASSSGLAGEKQFF. CDR3 coding DNA: TGTGCCAGCAGCTCGGGACTAGCGGGGGAAAAGCAGTTCTTC.

The V call is TRBV11-3, the J call TRBJ2-7; 8 positions agree with TRBD1. The trim removed 5 bases at V and 2 bases at J, leaving 5 bases unmatched. Germline V gives CDR1 SGHNT, CDR2 YENEEA. The CDR3 consists of 14 residues. The CDR3 spells CASSAPGQAYEQYF. The CDR3 DNA is TGTGCCAGCAGCGCACCGGGACAGGCCTACGAGCAGTACTTC.

The chain carries TRBV10-3 and TRBJ1-1, with 8 bases that match TRBD1. Germline CDR1 and CDR2: ENHRY and SYGVKD. J lost 6 bases, V lost 6 bases, and 6 bases had no gene match. The CDR3 is 13 residues long. The CDR3 DNA sequence: TGTGCCATCAGGTCGGCAGGGGGCCCTGAAGCTTTCTTT. Amino acid sequence: CAIRSAGGPEAFF.

V is TRBV6-5 and J is TRBJ1-1; D possibly corresponds to TRBD1 (6 bases). The V and J ends lost 5 bases and 5 bases respectively, with 15 bases between them. Germline assignment: CDR1 MNHEY and CDR2 SVGAGI. This CDR3 region has 14 residues. The CDR3 nucleotides read TGTGCCAGCAGTCCGGGGGGCGCGAATACTGAAGCTTTCTTT. This codes for CASSPGGANTEAFF.

The chain employs TRBV10-3 and TRBJ2-2; no clear D. Germline CDR1 is ENHRY and CDR2 is SYGVKD. The CDR3 contains 16 residues. V was cut by 0 bases and J by 1 base, with 9 bases left in between. This CDR3 is CAISESKGLNTGELFF. The CDR3 DNA sequence: TGTGCCATCAGTGAGTCGAAGGGCTTGAACACCGGGGAGCTGTTTTTT.

The chain employs TRBV3-1 (or the pseudogene TRBV3-2) and TRBJ2-4; perhaps TRBD1 as D (6 bases). In germline, CDR1 is LGHDT, CDR2 YNNKEL (reference sequence). This CDR3 has 13 residues. V dropped 8 bases and J dropped 9 bases, with 17 bases sitting between them. The CDR3, as DNA: TGTGCCAGCCAGAATTCGGCAGGGGCCATTCAGTACTTC. Its translation: CASQNSAGAIQYF.

The V gene is TRBV6-1, the J gene TRBJ1-5; D possibly corresponds to TRBD1 (6 bases). The V end was cut by 1 base, the J end by 0 bases, with 10 bases between. Germline V CDR1 and CDR2: MNHNS, SASEGT. The CDR3 extends over 16 amino acids. The chain's CDR3 is CASSEDRVYSNQPQHF. The CDR3 DNA is TGTGCCAGCAGTGAAGACAGGGTCTATAGCAATCAGCCCCAGCATTTT.

CDR3: CASSYSSFGDQPQHF. The CDR3 coding sequence is TGTGCCAGCAGTTACTCTTCGTTTGGGGATCAGCCCCAGCATTTT. The V gene is TRBV6-5, the J gene TRBJ1-5; D is undetermined. The CDR3 loop spans 15 amino acids. Germline CDR1 is MNHEY and CDR2 is SVGAGI. V was pared by 0 bases and J by 5 bases, with 11 bases between.

This rearrangement joins TRBV3-1 (or the pseudogene TRBV3-2) to TRBJ2-7, with 14 bases aligning to TRBD2. Unmatched junction bases numbered 25, after V lost 0 bases and J lost 3 bases. The germline gives CDR1 LGHDT, CDR2 YNNKEL (reference sequence). The CDR3 runs 24 residues. This CDR3 is CASSQDRGQGHGGLAGGLGYEQYF. The CDR3 coding sequence is TGTGCCAGCAGCCAAGATAGAGGACAGGGGCACGGAGGACTAGCGGGGGGTCTTGGCTACGAGCAGTACTTC.

The CDR3 is CASSGPGNTEAFF. Here the CDR3 DNA reads TGTGCCAGCAGCGGCCCGGGTAACACTGAAGCTTTCTTT. V is TRBV7-9 and J is TRBJ1-1; D not certain. The CDR3 is made up of 13 amino acids. Germline CDR1 reads SEHNR; CDR2 reads FQNEAQ (reference sequence). V lost 5 bases to trimming and J lost 2 bases, with 9 bases between them.

The rearrangement joins TRBV6-5 to TRBJ2-7, with D tentatively TRBD2 (6 bases). CDR1 and CDR2 (germline): MNHEY, SVGAGI. The CDR3 sequence is 15 residues long. Trimming pared 4 bases from V and 2 bases from J, leaving 15 bases between. The CDR3 loop reads CASSSTGGTAYEQYF. The CDR3 nucleotides read TGTGCCAGCAGTTCCACCGGGGGTACAGCCTACGAGCAGTACTTC.

The J gene is TRBJ2-3, the V gene TRBV15, with D hard to call. This CDR3 comprises 16 residues. The V end was cut by 0 bases, the J end by 5 bases, with 15 bases between. The germline CDR1 and CDR2 sequences are LNHNV and YYDKDF (reference sequence). The CDR3 loop is CATSRDILPTEDTQYF. Here the CDR3 DNA reads TGTGCCACCAGCAGAGATATCTTACCCACCGAAGATACGCAGTATTTT.

The V call is TRBV28, the J call TRBJ2-3, with 9 bases that match TRBD2. This CDR3 contains 13 residues. CDR1 and CDR2 (germline): MDHEN, SYDVKM. The ends lost 8 bases at V and 9 bases at J; junction bases unmatched: 9. CDR3 nucleotide sequence: TGTGCCAGCTGGGCGGGGGGGCCGGACACGCAGTATTTT. Its protein product is CASWAGGPDTQYF.

The rearrangement uses TRBV11-2 and TRBJ2-5; the D gene could be TRBD1 or TRBD2 (6 bases each). Germline V gives CDR1 SGHAT, CDR2 FQNNGV. V lost 8 bases and J 3 bases, leaving 16 bases between the germline ends. CDR3 length equals 14 residues. This CDR3 reads CASRKWGAEETQYF. The CDR3 nucleotides are TGTGCCAGCCGGAAGTGGGGGGCAGAAGAGACCCAGTACTTC.

The chain links TRBV6-5 to TRBJ1-1; possible D gene TRBD1, 6 bases. V lost 0 bases and J lost 1, with 12 bases in between. The CDR3 is 16 amino acids. Germline values: CDR1 MNHEY, CDR2 SVGAGI. This CDR3 is CASSYSTTGTNTEAFF. In nucleotides, the CDR3 is TGTGCCAGCAGTTACTCCACGACAGGCACGAACACTGAAGCTTTCTTT.